This note documents a single TCR beta chain sequence. The source of the sample is a study of cytotoxic CD8 clonotypes in ibrutinib-treated CLL. This CDR3 contains 15 residues. Germline assignment: CDR1 SNHLY and CDR2 FYNNEI. V trimming: 6 bases; J trimming: 2 bases; junction bases outside the gene matches: 5. TCRdb keeps only in-frame clones here, not all; method: immunoSEQ multiplex PCR. Seen here are about 140,000 clones, 70% to 80% observed once, and the top ten hold around a quarter. The starting material was PBMCs, obtained after 12 months of ibrutinib treatment. The source is a human donor with chronic lymphocytic leukemia. The genes are TRBV2 and TRBJ2-3; TRBD2 agrees at 10 bases. The CDR3 nucleotides read TGTGCCAGCAGGCGGACTAGCGGACCCACAGATACGCAGTATTTT. This gives the protein CASRRTSGPTDTQYF. Looking up the rest from reference TRBV2 and TRBJ2-3 gives the full variable domain: EPEVTQTPSHQVTQMGQEVILRCVPISNHLYFYWYRQILGQKVEFLVSFYNNEISEKSEIFDDQFSVERPDGSNFTLKIRSTKLEDSAMYFCASRRTSGPTDTQYFGPGTRLTVL.